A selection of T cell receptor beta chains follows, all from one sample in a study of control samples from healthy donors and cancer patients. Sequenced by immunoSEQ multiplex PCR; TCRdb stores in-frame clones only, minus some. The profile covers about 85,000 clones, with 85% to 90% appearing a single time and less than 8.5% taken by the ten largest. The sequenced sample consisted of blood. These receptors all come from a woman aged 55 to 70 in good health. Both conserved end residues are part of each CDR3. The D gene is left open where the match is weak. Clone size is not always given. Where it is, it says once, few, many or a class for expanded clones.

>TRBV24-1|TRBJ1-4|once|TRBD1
CATSEAGTENEKLFF
TGTGCCACCAGTGAAGCCGGGACAGAGAATGAAAAACTGTTTTTT
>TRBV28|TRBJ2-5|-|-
CASSFRGDQYF
TGTGCCAGCAGTTTTCGGGGAGACCAGTACTTC
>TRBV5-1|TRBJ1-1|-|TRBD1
CASTTGQGARTEAFF
TGCGCCAGCACCACGGGACAGGGGGCCAGGACTGAAGCTTTCTTT
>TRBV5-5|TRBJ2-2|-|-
CASSLRAGQVGELFF
TGTGCCAGCAGCTTGAGGGCGGGTCAAGTCGGGGAGCTGTTTTTT
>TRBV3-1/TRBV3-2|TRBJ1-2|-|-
CASSSSAAPQANYGYTF
TGTGCCAGCAGCTCTTCCGCAGCTCCGCAGGCTAACTATGGCTACACCTTC
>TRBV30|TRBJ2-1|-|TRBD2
CAWSVFAGGLNEQFF
TGTGCCTGGAGTGTCTTCGCGGGGGGTCTCAATGAGCAGTTCTTC
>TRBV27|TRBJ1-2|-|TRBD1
CASRRTGRAYGYTF
TGTGCCAGCAGACGGACAGGGCGGGCCTATGGCTACACCTTC
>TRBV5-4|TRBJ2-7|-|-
CASSPGGTRALYEQYF
TGTGCCAGCAGCCCAGGGGGGACTAGGGCGCTCTACGAGCAGTACTTC
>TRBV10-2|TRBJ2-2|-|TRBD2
CAGGTSGGPGELFF
TGCGCCGGGGGGACTAGCGGGGGGCCCGGGGAGCTGTTTTTT
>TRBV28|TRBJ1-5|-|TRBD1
CASSLRWGQISNQPQHF
TGTGCCAGCAGTTTAAGGTGGGGACAGATTAGCAATCAGCCCCAGCATTTT
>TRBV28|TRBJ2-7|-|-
CASKSVNYEQYF
TGTGCCAGCAAAAGCGTGAACTACGAGCAGTACTTC
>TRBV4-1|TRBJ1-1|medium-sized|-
CASSYNQGSGLGEAFF
TGCGCCAGCAGCTACAACCAGGGCTCCGGCTTGGGGGAAGCTTTCTTT
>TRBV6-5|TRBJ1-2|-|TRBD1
CASSYSRQGAYGYTF
TGTGCCAGCAGTTACTCCCGACAGGGGGCCTATGGCTACACCTTC
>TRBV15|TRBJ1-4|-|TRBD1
CATSTEPGQGSEKLFF
TGTGCCACCAGCACCGAACCGGGACAGGGCAGTGAAAAACTGTTTTTT
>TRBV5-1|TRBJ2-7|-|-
CASSLRTESPEYEQYF
TGCGCCAGCAGCTTGCGGACAGAAAGTCCCGAGTACGAGCAGTACTTC
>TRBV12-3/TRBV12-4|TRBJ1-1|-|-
CASSFGFGEAFF
TGTGCCAGCAGTTTTGGATTCGGCGAAGCTTTCTTT
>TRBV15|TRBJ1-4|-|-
CATSSPGGTNEKLFF
TGTGCCACCAGCAGTCCGGGCGGAACTAATGAAAAACTGTTTTTT
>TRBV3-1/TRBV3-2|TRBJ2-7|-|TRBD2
CASSQDEWGSGSSYEQYF
TGTGCCAGCAGCCAAGACGAGTGGGGTAGCGGGAGCTCCTACGAGCAGTACTTC
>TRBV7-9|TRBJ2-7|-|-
CASGREGREQYF
TGTGCCAGCGGGCGGGAAGGTCGCGAGCAGTACTTC
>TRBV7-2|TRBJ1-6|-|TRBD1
CASSSGRGQGSSPLHF
TGTGCCAGCAGCTCCGGACGGGGACAGGGAAGTTCACCCCTCCACTTT
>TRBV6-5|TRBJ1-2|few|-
CASRPPGPGGYTF
TGTGCCAGCAGGCCCCCAGGGCCAGGTGGCTACACCTTC
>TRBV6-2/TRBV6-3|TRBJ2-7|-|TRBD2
CASSLSGSYHF
TGTGCCAGCAGTTTGAGCGGGAGTTACCACTTC
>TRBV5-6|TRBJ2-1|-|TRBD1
CASSAWDRVFDEQFF
TGTGCCAGCAGCGCCTGGGACAGGGTATTCGATGAGCAGTTCTTC
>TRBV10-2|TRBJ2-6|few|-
CATRENSGANVLTF
TGCGCCACCAGGGAGAACTCTGGGGCCAACGTCCTGACTTTC
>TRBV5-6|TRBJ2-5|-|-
CASSWGRKVETQYF
TGTGCCAGCAGCTGGGGACGAAAGGTAGAGACCCAGTACTTC
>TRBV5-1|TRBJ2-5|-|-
CASSLGQAQETQYF
TGCGCCAGCAGCTTGGGGCAGGCTCAAGAGACCCAGTACTTC
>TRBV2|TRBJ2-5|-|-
CASVEGGKTQYF
TGTGCCAGCGTGGAAGGGGGAAAGACCCAGTACTTC
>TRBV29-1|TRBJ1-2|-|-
CSVAGAANNGNYGYTF
TGCAGCGTTGCGGGGGCAGCAAACAACGGAAACTATGGCTACACCTTC
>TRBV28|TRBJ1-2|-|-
CASSTRTESNYGYTF
TGTGCCAGCAGTACCCGGACGGAATCTAACTATGGCTACACCTTC
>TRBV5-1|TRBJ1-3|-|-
CASSFDRSSGNTIYF
TGCGCCAGCAGCTTCGACAGGTCCTCTGGAAACACCATATATTTT
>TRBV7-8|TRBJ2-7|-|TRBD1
CASSHPGRGQVRDEQYF
TGTGCCAGCAGCCACCCCGGGCGGGGACAGGTTCGGGACGAGCAGTACTTC
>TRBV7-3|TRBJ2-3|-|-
CASTQRSTDTQYF
TGTGCCAGCACCCAGCGGTCCACAGATACGCAGTATTTT
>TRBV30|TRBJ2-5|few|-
CAWSVRGAGQETQYF
TGTGCCTGGAGTGTAAGAGGCGCAGGCCAAGAGACCCAGTACTTC
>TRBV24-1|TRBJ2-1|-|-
CATNWSSYNEQFF
TGTGCCACCAATTGGAGCTCCTACAATGAGCAGTTCTTC
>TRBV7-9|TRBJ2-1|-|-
CASGELVDHNEQFF
TGTGCCAGCGGTGAACTAGTCGACCACAATGAGCAGTTCTTC
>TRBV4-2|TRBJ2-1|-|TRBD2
CASSQGTSGLYNEQFF
TGTGCCAGCAGCCAAGGGACTAGCGGTTTGTACAATGAGCAGTTCTTC
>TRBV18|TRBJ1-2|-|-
CASSPRDRDYGYTF
TGTGCCAGCTCACCAAGGGATAGGGACTATGGCTACACCTTC
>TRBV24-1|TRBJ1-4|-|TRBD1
CATSDRLPGQGSEKLFF
TGTGCCACCAGTGATCGTTTACCGGGACAGGGGTCGGAAAAACTGTTTTTT
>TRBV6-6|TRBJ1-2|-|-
CASNQGDYGYTF
TGTGCCAGCAATCAGGGCGACTATGGCTACACCTTC
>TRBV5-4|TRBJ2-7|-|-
CASSLIQDAYEQYF
TGTGCCAGCAGCTTGATCCAGGACGCCTACGAGCAGTACTTC
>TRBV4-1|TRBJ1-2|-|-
CASSQDPRDGYGYTF
TGCGCCAGCAGCCAAGATCCCCGGGACGGCTATGGCTACACCTTC
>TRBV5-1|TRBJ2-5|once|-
CASSLAQGQETQYF
TGCGCCAGCAGCTTGGCCCAGGGTCAAGAGACCCAGTACTTC
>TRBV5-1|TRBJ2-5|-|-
CASSSSGTNWGETQYF
TGCGCCAGCAGCTCCTCCGGGACAAACTGGGGAGAGACCCAGTACTTC
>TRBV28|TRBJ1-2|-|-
CASSINPGGYGYTF
TGTGCCAGCAGTATTAACCCCGGGGGCTATGGCTACACCTTC
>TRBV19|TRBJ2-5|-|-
CASSIAWPSETQYF
TGTGCCAGTAGTATTGCATGGCCTAGCGAGACCCAGTACTTC
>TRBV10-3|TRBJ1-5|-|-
CASGREGSNQPQHF
TGTGCCAGTGGCAGGGAAGGAAGCAATCAGCCCCAGCATTTT